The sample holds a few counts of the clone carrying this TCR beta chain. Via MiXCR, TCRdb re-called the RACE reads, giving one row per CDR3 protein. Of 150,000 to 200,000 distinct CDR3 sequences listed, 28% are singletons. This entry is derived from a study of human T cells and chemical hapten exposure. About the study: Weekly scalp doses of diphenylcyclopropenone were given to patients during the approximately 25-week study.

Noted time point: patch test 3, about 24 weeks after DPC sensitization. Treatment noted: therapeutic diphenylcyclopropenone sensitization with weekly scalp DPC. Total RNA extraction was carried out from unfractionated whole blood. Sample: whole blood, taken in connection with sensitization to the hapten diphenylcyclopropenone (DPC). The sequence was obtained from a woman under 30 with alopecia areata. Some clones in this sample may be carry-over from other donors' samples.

The chain's CDR3 is CASSQSLGLAGSNEQFF. In nucleotides, the CDR3 is TGTGCCAGCAGCCAATCATTGGGACTAGCGGGATCCAATGAGCAGTTCTTC. V usage is TRBV4-2 and J usage is TRBJ2-1; 13 nucleotides match TRBD2. The J segment lost 6 bases and the V segment lost 2 bases, leaving 7 bases of the junction unmatched. The CDR3 sequence is 17 residues long. Per germline, CDR1 LGHNA and CDR2 YNFKEQ.